A single sample gave rise to the 23 T cell receptor beta chains below, sequenced in a study of cytotoxic CD8 clonotypes in ibrutinib-treated CLL. This table comes from immunoSEQ multiplex PCR, and its TCRdb copy is limited to in-frame clones, with some not included. The sample lists more than 70,000 clones; around 79% were seen once. The input for sequencing was PBMCs, taken after 12 months of ibrutinib treatment. The receptors stem from a human donor with chronic lymphocytic leukemia.

The rearrangement joins TRBV13 to TRBJ2-7; D possibly corresponds to TRBD1 (6 bases). Deletions cut 4 bases from V and 0 bases from J, with 7 bases between. CDR1 and CDR2 (germline): PRHDT, FYEKMQ (reference sequence). This CDR3 has 13 amino acids. In DNA, the CDR3 is TGTGCCAGCAGCTCAGGGGACTCCTACGAGCAGTACTTC. Its protein product is CASSSGDSYEQYF.

This rearrangement joins TRBV4-3 to TRBJ2-5, with 7 bases fitting TRBD1. The CDR3 has 13 residues. With V trimmed by 3 bases and J by 5 bases, 3 bases remained unmatched. From germline, CDR1 is LGHNA and CDR2 YSLEER. In nucleotides, the CDR3 is TGCGCCAGCAGCCAGGGCAGGGGGGAGACCCAGTACTTC. Protein product: CASSQGRGETQYF.

The chain couples TRBV28 to TRBJ1-2; D gene ambiguous. Looked up from germline, CDR1 is MDHEN and CDR2 is SYDVKM. With 6 bases removed from V and 7 bases from J, the gap between germline ends came to 9 bases. This CDR3 region has 11 residues. The CDR3 region has the DNA TGTGCCAGCAGATACGGGTTTGGCTACACCTTC. Encoded protein: CASRYGFGYTF.

The chain is built from TRBV6-5 and TRBJ2-5, with 7 bases aligning to TRBD2. J lost 3 bases, V lost 8 bases, and 12 bases had no gene match. The germline V gene encodes CDR1 MNHEY and CDR2 SVGAGI. The CDR3 has 15 residues. The CDR3 bases are TGTGCCAGCGCCTTGGGGGAGGGAGGGAAAGAGACCCAGTACTTC. Its translation: CASALGEGGKETQYF.

This sequence joins TRBV5-1 and TRBJ2-3, with unresolved D. The CDR3 covers 14 residues. Germline-derived CDR1 and CDR2 are SGHRS and YFSETQ. The V and J ends lost 0 bases and 3 bases respectively, with 8 bases between them. This CDR3 reads CASSLGVWTDTQYF. For the CDR3, the DNA is TGCGCCAGCAGCTTGGGGGTGTGGACAGATACGCAGTATTTT.

The J gene is TRBJ1-6, the V gene TRBV19, with a possible D match to TRBD1 (5 bases). V was pared by 3 bases and J by 9 bases, with 12 bases between. Germline CDR1 reads LNHDA; CDR2 reads SQIVND (reference sequence). CDR3 length: 14 amino acids. CDR3 residues: CASSMGLAASPLHF. CDR3 in DNA: TGTGCCAGTAGTATGGGGCTGGCGGCTTCACCCCTCCACTTT.

The chain links TRBV5-1 to TRBJ1-3, with D possibly being TRBD1 (6 bases). V lost 4 bases and J 0 bases, leaving 17 bases between the germline ends. The CDR3 consists of 17 residues. Germline V gene data show CDR1 as SGHRS and CDR2 as YFSETQ. The CDR3 DNA is TGCGCCAGCAGCCCCCTGGCAGGGGCCAACTCTGGAAACACCATATATTTT. Protein sequence: CASSPLAGANSGNTIYF.

J is TRBJ1-2 and V is TRBV5-1; no definite D call. The CDR3 sequence is 14 residues long. V gave up 0 bases and J gave up 6 bases, with 12 bases separating them. The germline V gene encodes CDR1 SGHRS and CDR2 YFSETQ. CDR3 DNA: TGCGCCAGCAGCTTGGAGCGGTCCGGGAATGGCTACACCTTC. Its translation is CASSLERSGNGYTF.

The chain is built from TRBV11-2 and TRBJ2-5, with D perhaps TRBD2 (5 bases). This CDR3 spans 15 amino acids. Germline V gene lookup returns CDR1 SGHAT and CDR2 FQNNGV. Trimming shortened V by 2 bases and J by 5 bases, and 15 bases separated the two germline ends. CDR3 loop: CASSLFSAPGETQYF. DNA for the CDR3: TGTGCCAGCAGCTTATTTAGCGCCCCGGGGGAGACCCAGTACTTC.

The table lists this clone with a count of one. The V call is TRBV7-3, the J call TRBJ1-2; D is possibly TRBD1 (6 bases). The CDR3 extends over 13 amino acids. Trimming left V 5 bases short and J 8 bases short, with 15 bases between. Germline-derived CDR1 and CDR2 are SGHTA and FQGTGA. CDR3 region: CASSDNRESGYTF. The DNA for the CDR3 is TGTGCCAGCAGCGACAACAGGGAATCCGGCTACACCTTC.

This chain links TRBV5-1 with TRBJ1-2; unclear D gene. The V end was cut by 0 bases, the J end by 5 bases, with 14 bases between. Looked up from germline, CDR1 is SGHRS and CDR2 is YFSETQ. The CDR3 has 15 residues. Here the CDR3 reads CASSLARTLPYGYTF. CDR3 in DNA: TGCGCCAGCAGCTTGGCCCGGACTCTTCCTTATGGCTACACCTTC.

The chain employs TRBV7-9 and TRBJ2-1; a weak D match, TRBD2 (5 bases). The CDR3 has 12 residues. CDR1 is SEHNR and CDR2 is FQNEAQ in the germline V gene (reference sequence). V dropped 10 bases and J dropped 9 bases, with 16 bases sitting between them. The CDR3 reads CAIRGKAGEQFF. The CDR3 DNA reads as TGTGCCATCCGGGGAAAGGCGGGTGAGCAGTTCTTC.

The V gene is TRBV15, the J gene TRBJ1-1; D is ambiguous. CDR1 is LNHNV and CDR2 is YYDKDF in the germline V gene (reference sequence). Trimming took off 0 bases at V and 3 bases at J, with 11 bases between the two ends. This CDR3 is 15 amino acids long. This CDR3 is CATSRDYLGYTEAFF. The CDR3 DNA follows: TGTGCCACCAGCAGAGATTACCTGGGGTACACTGAAGCTTTCTTT. Drawing the rest from reference TRBV15 and TRBJ1-1, the complete variable domain is DAMVIQNPRYQVTQFGKPVTLSCSQTLNHNVMYWYQQKSSQAPKLLFHYYDKDFNNEADTPDNFQSRRPNTSFCFLDIRSPGLGDTAMYLCATSRDYLGYTEAFFGQGTRLTVV.

V and J are TRBV28 and TRBJ2-1, with 7 bases aligning to TRBD2. The CDR3 runs to 14 residues. Looked up from germline, CDR1 is MDHEN and CDR2 is SYDVKM. V trimming: 5 bases; J trimming: 8 bases; junction bases outside the gene matches: 9. CDR3 DNA: TGTGCCAGCAGTCCCAAAACTAGCGACGATGAGCAGTTCTTC. Its translation: CASSPKTSDDEQFF.

This rearrangement joins TRBV18 to TRBJ1-1; TRBD1 might be the D (5 bases). Germline-derived CDR1 and CDR2 are KGHSH and LQKENI. CDR3 size: 17 residues. Trimming removed 6 bases from V and 3 bases from J, with 23 bases in between. CDR3: CASSPGTPDLGDTEAFF. The DNA for the CDR3 is TGTGCCAGCTCGCCCGGGACCCCAGACCTGGGGGACACTGAAGCTTTCTTT.

The chain recombines TRBV15 with TRBJ1-1; D ambiguous. The length of the CDR3 is 13 residues. Germline lookup yields CDR1 LNHNV and CDR2 YYDKDF (reference sequence). V lost 0 bases and J 10 bases, leaving 12 bases between the germline ends. CDR3 in amino acids: CATSRDLRRGAFF. The CDR3 DNA reads TGTGCCACCAGCAGAGATTTAAGGCGGGGAGCTTTCTTT.

V is TRBV13 and J is TRBJ2-5; 14 nucleotides agree with TRBD2. CDR3 length: 17 residues. J gave up 5 bases and V 5 bases, and 10 bases lay outside the gene matches. In germline, CDR1 is PRHDT, CDR2 FYEKMQ (reference sequence). The CDR3, as DNA: TGTGCCAGCAGCCCGTGGACTAGCGGGAGGACGGGGGAGACCCAGTACTTC. It codes for CASSPWTSGRTGETQYF.

V gene TRBV5-1 combines with J gene TRBJ1-3; the match to TRBD1 covers 8 bases. V was pared by 6 bases and J by 7 bases, with 12 bases of the junction left unmatched. CDR3 length equals 15 residues. Germline V gene sequence: CDR1 SGHRS, CDR2 YFSETQ. CDR3 bases: TGCGCCAGCACGACAGGGGATTTGACCGGGAACACCATATATTTT. Translating gives CASTTGDLTGNTIYF.

CDR3 DNA sequence: TGTGCCAGCAGTGAAGAACTAGCGGAGCAGTTCTTC. Protein sequence: CASSEELAEQFF. V gene TRBV2 combines with J gene TRBJ2-1; 7 nucleotides align to TRBD2. J was trimmed by 10 bases and V by 1 base; bases with no gene match: 1. This CDR3 comprises 12 residues. Germline V gives CDR1 SNHLY, CDR2 FYNNEI.

The CDR3 DNA sequence: TGCGCCAGCAGCTTGGCTGTGGGAGGGACCTACGAGCAGTACTTC. It yields the protein CASSLAVGGTYEQYF. This chain connects TRBV5-1 to TRBJ2-7, with 7 bases matching TRBD2. Germline V gives CDR1 SGHRS, CDR2 YFSETQ. The V and J ends lost 0 bases and 2 bases, in that order; junction bases with no gene match: 5. This CDR3 region has 15 residues. Full variable domain (rest looked up from reference TRBV5-1 and TRBJ2-7): KAGVTQTPRYLIKTRGQQVTLSCSPISGHRSVSWYQQTPGQGLQFLFEYFSETQRNKGNFPGRFSGRQFSNSRSEMNVSTLELGDSALYLCASSLAVGGTYEQYFGPGTRLTVT.

The chain's CDR3 is CASRPVGSSYNEQFF. DNA for the CDR3: TGTGCCAGCAGACCGGTGGGCAGCTCCTACAATGAGCAGTTCTTC. The chain couples TRBV9 to TRBJ2-1; D unresolved. The V and J ends lost 5 bases and 0 bases respectively, with 12 bases between them. This CDR3 region has 15 residues. Germline V gives CDR1 SGDLS, CDR2 YYNGEE. Supplemented by reference TRBV9 and TRBJ2-1, the full variable domain reads DSGVTQTPKHLITATGQRVTLRCSPRSGDLSVYWYQQSLDQGLQFLIQYYNGEERAKGNILERFSAQQFPDLHSELNLSSLELGDSALYFCASRPVGSSYNEQFFGPGTRLTVL.

This chain uses TRBV18 with TRBJ1-4; 7 bases line up with TRBD1. The length of the CDR3 is 15 residues. Per germline, CDR1 KGHSH and CDR2 LQKENI. The V gene end was trimmed by 4 bases and the J gene end by 2 bases; junction bases not matched to a gene: 4. CDR3 DNA: TGTGCCAGCTCACGGGCCAGGGGGACTAATGAAAAACTGTTTTTT. This translates into CASSRARGTNEKLFF.

The J gene is TRBJ2-7, the V gene TRBV16; 10 bases are shared with TRBD1. V dropped 4 bases and J dropped 6; count of bases not matched to a gene: 9. This CDR3 spans 15 amino acids. CDR1 is KGHSY and CDR2 is FQNENV in the germline V gene. Written as DNA, the CDR3 is TGTGCCAGCAGCCCCCGGCGACAGGGGGCTGGCGAGCAGTACTTC. Amino acid sequence: CASSPRRQGAGEQYF.